The entry below describes one T cell receptor beta chain. Germline assignment: CDR1 KGHDR and CDR2 SFDVKD. After removal of 4 bases from V and 8 bases from J, the junction contained 7 bases not matched to a gene. The CDR3 is made up of 15 amino acids. Random hexamers primed reverse transcription of 0.5 to 1 ug RNA. immunoSEQ multiplex PCR amplified TCR beta CDR3 across 54 Vbeta, 13 Jbeta. MiXCR, applied by TCRdb to the immunoSEQ multiplex PCR reads, yields one record per CDR3 protein. Here the sample spans about 180,000 distinct CDR3 sequences, roughly 94% being singletons. The sample is drawn from a study of CD8 T cells in Susac syndrome. As for the study in general: There were Susac syndrome patients who were therapy-naive at blood draw, others on corticosteroids, and others on intravenous immunoglobulin alone.

In contrast to the negatively isolated CD8+ and CD4+ T cells, TEMRA cells were FACS-enriched. The sequenced sample consisted of CD4+ T cells from PBMCs. The TCR originated in a human donor with Susac syndrome. The J gene is TRBJ2-1, the V gene TRBV24-1; 10 bases are shared with TRBD2. The CDR3 here is CATSDSGTSAHEQFF. In nucleotides, the CDR3 is TGTGCCACCAGTGACTCCGGGACTAGCGCCCATGAGCAGTTCTTC.